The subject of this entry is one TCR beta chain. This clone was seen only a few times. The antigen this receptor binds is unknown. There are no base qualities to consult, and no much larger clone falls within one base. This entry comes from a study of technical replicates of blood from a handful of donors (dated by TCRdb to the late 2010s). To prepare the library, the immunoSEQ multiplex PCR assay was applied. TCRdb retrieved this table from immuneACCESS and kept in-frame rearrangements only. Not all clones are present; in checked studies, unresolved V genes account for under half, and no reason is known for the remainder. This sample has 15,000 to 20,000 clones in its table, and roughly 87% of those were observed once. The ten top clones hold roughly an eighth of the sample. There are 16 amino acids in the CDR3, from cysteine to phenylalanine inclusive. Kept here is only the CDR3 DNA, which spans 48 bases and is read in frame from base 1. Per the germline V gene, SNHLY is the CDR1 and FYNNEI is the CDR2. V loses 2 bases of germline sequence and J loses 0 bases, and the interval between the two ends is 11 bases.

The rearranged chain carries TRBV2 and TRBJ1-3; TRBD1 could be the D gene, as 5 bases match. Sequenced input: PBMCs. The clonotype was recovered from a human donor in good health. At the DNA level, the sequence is TGTGCCAGCAGTGAAATCCAGGGAACCTCTGGAAACACCATATATTTT. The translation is CASSEIQGTSGNTIYF.